Listed below are T cell receptor beta chains from one sample, sequenced in a study of T cells in Graves' hyperthyroidism and ophthalmopathy. TCRdb analysed the multiplex PCR reads with MiXCR anew, one entry per CDR3 protein. The table has roughly 200,000 distinct CDR3 sequences, approximately 20% seen once; the top ten hold 35% to 50%. The sample comprised blood. All receptors derive from a man aged 35-49 years with Graves' hyperthyroidism. Both conserved end residues are part of each CDR3. D genes are given only for firm matches. Only some rows state a clone size, as once, few, many or a class for expanded clones.

j_gene: TRBJ1-2; abundance: -; v_gene: TRBV9; d_gene: -; CDR3aa: CASSPTDYGYTF; CDR3nt: TGTGCCAGCAGCCCGACAGACTATGGCTACACCTTC
j_gene: TRBJ2-1; abundance: -; v_gene: TRBV7-2; d_gene: TRBD2; CDR3aa: CASSEGLAGDYDEQFF; CDR3nt: TGTGCCAGCAGCGAGGGACTAGCGGGGGACTACGATGAGCAGTTCTTC
j_gene: TRBJ1-2; abundance: few; v_gene: TRBV28; d_gene: TRBD1; CDR3aa: CASSSPDRGNTF; CDR3nt: TGTGCCAGCAGTTCCCCGGACAGGGGGAACACCTTC
j_gene: TRBJ2-3; abundance: few; v_gene: TRBV18; d_gene: TRBD1; CDR3aa: CASSPPVTGYRDTQYF; CDR3nt: TGTGCCAGCTCACCGCCAGTGACAGGGTACAGAGATACGCAGTATTTT
j_gene: TRBJ1-4; abundance: many; v_gene: TRBV5-1; d_gene: TRBD1; CDR3aa: CASSPGQFVNEKLFF; CDR3nt: TGCGCCAGCAGCCCGGGACAGTTCGTAAATGAAAAACTGTTTTTT
j_gene: TRBJ2-1; abundance: few; v_gene: TRBV20-1; d_gene: TRBD2; CDR3aa: CRIVGGSDNEQFF; CDR3nt: TGCAGGATCGTGGGGGGGTCCGACAATGAGCAGTTCTTC
j_gene: TRBJ1-4; abundance: many; v_gene: TRBV6-1; d_gene: TRBD1; CDR3aa: CASRDRGGGEKLFF; CDR3nt: TGTGCCAGCAGGGACAGGGGAGGAGGTGAAAAACTGTTTTTT
j_gene: TRBJ2-1; abundance: -; v_gene: TRBV2; d_gene: -; CDR3aa: CASSERGGRNNEQFF; CDR3nt: TGTGCCAGCAGTGAAAGGGGGGGTCGGAACAATGAGCAGTTCTTC
j_gene: TRBJ1-5; abundance: many; v_gene: TRBV5-1; d_gene: TRBD1; CDR3aa: CASSQGQGADQPQHF; CDR3nt: TGCGCCAGCAGCCAGGGACAGGGGGCCGATCAGCCCCAGCATTTT
j_gene: TRBJ2-7; abundance: many; v_gene: TRBV7-2; d_gene: -; CDR3aa: CASSLGVRFEQYF; CDR3nt: TGTGCCAGCAGCTTAGGCGTCAGATTCGAGCAGTACTTC
j_gene: TRBJ2-3; abundance: many; v_gene: TRBV20-1; d_gene: -; CDR3aa: CSVNVGTADTQYF; CDR3nt: TGCAGTGTTAACGTGGGGACGGCAGATACGCAGTATTTT
j_gene: TRBJ2-3; abundance: many; v_gene: TRBV9; d_gene: -; CDR3aa: CASRDERGTDTQYF; CDR3nt: TGTGCCAGCAGAGACGAAAGAGGCACAGATACGCAGTATTTT
j_gene: TRBJ2-3; abundance: few; v_gene: TRBV6-1; d_gene: -; CDR3aa: CASSYRGRDTQYF; CDR3nt: TGTGCCAGCAGTTATAGGGGTAGGGATACGCAGTATTTT
j_gene: TRBJ1-2; abundance: many; v_gene: TRBV2; d_gene: TRBD1; CDR3aa: CASSETRGDYGYTF; CDR3nt: TGTGCCAGCAGTGAGACCAGGGGGGACTATGGCTACACCTTC
j_gene: TRBJ2-1; abundance: few; v_gene: TRBV15; d_gene: -; CDR3aa: CATSRDWGGEQFF; CDR3nt: TGTGCCACCAGCAGAGATTGGGGAGGTGAGCAGTTCTTC
j_gene: TRBJ2-7; abundance: many; v_gene: TRBV20-1; d_gene: TRBD2; CDR3aa: CSARGGWAEQYF; CDR3nt: TGCAGTGCTAGGGGAGGGTGGGCCGAGCAGTACTTC
j_gene: TRBJ2-1; abundance: many; v_gene: TRBV20-1; d_gene: -; CDR3aa: CSARDPLGPSYNEQFF; CDR3nt: TGCAGTGCTAGAGATCCCCTGGGGCCCTCCTACAATGAGCAGTTCTTC
j_gene: TRBJ2-1; abundance: -; v_gene: TRBV9; d_gene: -; CDR3aa: CASGKYYNEQFF; CDR3nt: TGTGCTAGTGGGAAATACTACAATGAGCAGTTCTTC